These 4 T cell receptor beta chains share one sample of origin, sequenced in a study of T cells in Graves' hyperthyroidism and ophthalmopathy. Amplification targeted TCR beta CDR3 regions from RNA transcripts. HTBI primers were the set used in a first-round RT-PCR of the TCR CDR3. Each CDR3 protein is one row after TCRdb ran MiXCR on the multiplex PCR reads. Of 500,000 to 600,000 distinct CDR3 sequences in the sample, approximately 20% were seen once. Source material: blood. The receptor source for this set is a man aged 35 to 55 with Graves' ophthalmopathy.

The genes are TRBV6-1 and TRBJ2-2; unclear D gene. Germline CDR1 reads MNHNS; CDR2 reads SASEGT. This CDR3 is 15 amino acids long. V was cut by 2 bases and J by 1 base, with 8 bases left in between. CDR3 nucleotide sequence: TGTGCCAGCAGTGAAAGGGCCATGAACACCGGGGAGCTGTTTTTT. Encoded protein: CASSERAMNTGELFF.

This chain uses TRBV6-1 with TRBJ1-5; 8 positions match TRBD1. The germline V gene encodes CDR1 MNHNS and CDR2 SASEGT. V was pared by 6 bases and J by 9 bases, with 7 bases of the junction left unmatched. The CDR3 consists of 13 residues. CDR3 sequence: CASRDRVGRPQHF. Here the CDR3 DNA reads TGTGCCAGCAGGGACAGGGTGGGACGGCCCCAGCATTTT.

This clonotype was seen only a few times. This chain links TRBV11-2 with TRBJ2-1; 11 bases are shared with TRBD2. Germline lookup yields CDR1 SGHAT and CDR2 FQNNGV. V lost 8 bases and J lost 12; bases outside the gene matches: 24. The CDR3 has 18 residues. The CDR3 nucleotides read TGTGCCAGCGGATACCCCCCTACCGGGACTAGCGGTCAGGGGGGGCAGTTCTTC. It translates to CASGYPPTGTSGQGGQFF.

This clonotype was observed a handful of times. This chain links TRBV6-1 with TRBJ2-1; 8 bases align to TRBD2. V shed 5 bases, J shed 2 bases, and the junction held 5 bases outside the gene matches. This CDR3 has 15 amino acids. Germline CDR1 and CDR2: MNHNS and SASEGT. The CDR3 DNA follows: TGTGCCAGCAGTTCAGCGGGAGCCGCCTACAATGAGCAGTTCTTC. Its protein product is CASSSAGAAYNEQFF.